This T cell receptor (beta chain) was documented in a study of T-cell reconstitution after alpha-beta-depleted transplantation in children. This clonotype was counted many times. It was with unique molecular identifiers that the TCRbeta library was prepared. TCRdb re-analysed the PCR reads in MiXCR, keeping a single row per CDR3 protein. The sample includes roughly 300,000 distinct CDR3 sequences, approximately 9.8% of them seen just once. The sequence derives from a human donor who donated a stem cell graft to a child with SCID. Sequenced material: PBMCs from the stem cell graft donor, taken from the stem cell graft.

The CDR3 loop is CASSYDRAYEQYF. The CDR3 bases are TGCGCCAGCAGTTATGACAGGGCCTACGAGCAGTACTTC. This sequence joins TRBV5-1 and TRBJ2-7; 7 positions match TRBD1. Germline V gene data show CDR1 as SGHRS and CDR2 as YFSETQ. After removal of 5 bases from V and 2 bases from J, the junction contained 4 bases not matched to a gene. This CDR3 comprises 13 residues.